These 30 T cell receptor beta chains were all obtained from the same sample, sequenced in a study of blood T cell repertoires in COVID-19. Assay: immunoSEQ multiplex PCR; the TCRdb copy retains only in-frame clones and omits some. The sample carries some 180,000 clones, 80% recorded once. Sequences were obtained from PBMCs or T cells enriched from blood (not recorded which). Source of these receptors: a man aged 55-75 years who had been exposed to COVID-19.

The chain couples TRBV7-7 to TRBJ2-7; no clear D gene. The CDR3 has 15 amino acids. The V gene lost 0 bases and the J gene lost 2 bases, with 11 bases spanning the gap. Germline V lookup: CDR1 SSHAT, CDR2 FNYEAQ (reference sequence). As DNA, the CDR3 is TGTGCCAGCAGCTTAGCCGCGGAGAGTACCTACGAGCAGTACTTC. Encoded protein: CASSLAAESTYEQYF.

CDR3 in amino acids: CASSYGDRPWETQYF. The CDR3 DNA reads as TGTGCCAGCAGTTACGGGGACAGGCCATGGGAGACCCAGTACTTC. The rearrangement uses TRBV7-2 and TRBJ2-5, with TRBD1 identical over 8 bases. Per germline, CDR1 SGHTA and CDR2 FQGNSA. The CDR3 sequence is 15 residues long. Trimming took 6 bases from V and 5 from J; bases not matched to a gene: 11.

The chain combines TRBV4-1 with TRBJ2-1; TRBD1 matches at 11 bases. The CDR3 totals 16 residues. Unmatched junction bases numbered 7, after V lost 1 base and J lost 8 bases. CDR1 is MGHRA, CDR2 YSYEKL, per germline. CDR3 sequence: CASSQAWGQGVYEQFF. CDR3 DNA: TGCGCCAGCAGCCAAGCTTGGGGACAGGGGGTTTATGAGCAGTTCTTC.

DNA for the CDR3: TGCAGTGCCAGTCTCTCGCGGGAGATGCGCGAGCAGTACTTC. Residues: CSASLSREMREQYF. The chain joins TRBV20-1 to TRBJ2-7; TRBD2 aligns across 7 bases. Germline V gene data show CDR1 as DFQATT and CDR2 as SNEGSKA (reference sequence). Unmatched junction bases numbered 14, after V lost 6 bases and J lost 6 bases. The CDR3 sequence is 14 residues long.

In DNA form, the CDR3 reads TGTGCCAGTAGTATGTTGGCGGGAGGGCCTACCGGGGAGCTGTTTTTT. This sequence encodes CASSMLAGGPTGELFF. The rearrangement links TRBV19 to TRBJ2-2, with 9 bases identical to TRBD2. J lost 5 bases, V lost 3 bases, and 7 bases had no gene match. CDR1 is LNHDA and CDR2 is SQIVND in the germline V gene (reference sequence). The CDR3 loop spans 16 amino acids.

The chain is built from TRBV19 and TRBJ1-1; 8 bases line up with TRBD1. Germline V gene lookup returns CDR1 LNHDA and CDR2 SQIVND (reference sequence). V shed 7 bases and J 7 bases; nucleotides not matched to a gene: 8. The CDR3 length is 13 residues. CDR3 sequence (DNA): TGTGCCAGTACCGCGGACAGGGTGGGTGAAGCTTTCTTT. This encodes CASTADRVGEAFF.

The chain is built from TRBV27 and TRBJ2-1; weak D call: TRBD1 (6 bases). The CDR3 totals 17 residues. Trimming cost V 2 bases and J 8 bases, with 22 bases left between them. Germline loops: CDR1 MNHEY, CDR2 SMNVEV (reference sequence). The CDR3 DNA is TGTGCCAGCAGTTTAACTACCGGGACAAGACTTAGGCATGAGCAGTTCTTC. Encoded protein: CASSLTTGTRLRHEQFF.

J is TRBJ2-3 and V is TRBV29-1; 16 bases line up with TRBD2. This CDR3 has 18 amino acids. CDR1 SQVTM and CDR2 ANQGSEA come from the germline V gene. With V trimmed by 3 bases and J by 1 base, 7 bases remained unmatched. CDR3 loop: CSVDRGLAGGGRTDTQYF. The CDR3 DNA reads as TGCAGCGTTGACAGGGGACTAGCGGGAGGGGGGCGCACAGATACGCAGTATTTT.

CDR3 DNA sequence: TGTGCCAGCAGTGAAAGTCGTGGTGCTGGGCTATTCTATGGCTACACCTTC. Protein product: CASSESRGAGLFYGYTF. This chain links TRBV6-1 with TRBJ1-2, with D hard to call. CDR3 length: 17 amino acids. Germline-derived CDR1 and CDR2 are MNHNS and SASEGT. Trimming took off 2 bases at V and 4 bases at J, with 20 bases between the two ends.

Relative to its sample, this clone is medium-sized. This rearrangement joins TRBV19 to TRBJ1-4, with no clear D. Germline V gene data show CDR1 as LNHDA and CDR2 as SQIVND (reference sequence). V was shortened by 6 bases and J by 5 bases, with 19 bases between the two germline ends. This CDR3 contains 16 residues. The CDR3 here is CASRTSDKLRNEKLFF. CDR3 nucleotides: TGTGCCAGTAGGACATCTGACAAACTTAGAAATGAAAAACTGTTTTTT.

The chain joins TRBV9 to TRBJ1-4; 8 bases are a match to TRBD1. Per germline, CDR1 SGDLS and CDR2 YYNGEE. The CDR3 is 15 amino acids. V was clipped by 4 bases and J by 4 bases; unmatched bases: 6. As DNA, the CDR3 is TGTGCCAGCAGCACCCGACAGGGGAGTAATGAAAAACTGTTTTTT. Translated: CASSTRQGSNEKLFF.

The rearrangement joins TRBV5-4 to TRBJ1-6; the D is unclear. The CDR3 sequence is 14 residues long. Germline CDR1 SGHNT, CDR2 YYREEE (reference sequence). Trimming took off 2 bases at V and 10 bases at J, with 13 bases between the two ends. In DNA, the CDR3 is TGTGCCAGCAGCTTCGAACTCCCTATGTCACCCCTCCACTTT. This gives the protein CASSFELPMSPLHF.

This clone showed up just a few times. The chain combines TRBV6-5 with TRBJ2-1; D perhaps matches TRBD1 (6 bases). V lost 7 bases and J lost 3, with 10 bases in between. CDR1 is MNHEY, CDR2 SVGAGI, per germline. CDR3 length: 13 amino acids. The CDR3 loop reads CASTQGNYNEQFF. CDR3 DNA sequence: TGTGCCAGCACACAGGGCAACTACAATGAGCAGTTCTTC.

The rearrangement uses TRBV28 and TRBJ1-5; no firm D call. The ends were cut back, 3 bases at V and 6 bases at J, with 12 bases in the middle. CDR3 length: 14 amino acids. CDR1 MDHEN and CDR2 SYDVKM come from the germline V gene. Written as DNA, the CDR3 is TGTGCCAGCAGTTTGGCGCCTCCGGGTCAGCCCCAGCATTTT. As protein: CASSLAPPGQPQHF.

The CDR3, as DNA: TGTGCCAGCAGCTGGGACAGCACCTACGAGCAGTACTTC. It translates to CASSWDSTYEQYF. J is TRBJ2-7 and V is TRBV5-5, with 7 bases identical to TRBD1. The length of the CDR3 is 13 residues. With 3 bases clipped from V and 2 bases from J, the junction kept 2 bases outside the gene matches. Germline values: CDR1 SGHKS, CDR2 YYEKEE (reference sequence).

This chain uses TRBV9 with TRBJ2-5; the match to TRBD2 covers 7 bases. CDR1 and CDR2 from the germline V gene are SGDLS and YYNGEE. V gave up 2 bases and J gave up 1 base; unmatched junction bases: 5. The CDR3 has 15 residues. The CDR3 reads CASSVDGRSQETQYF. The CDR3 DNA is TGTGCCAGCAGCGTCGACGGGAGGTCCCAAGAGACCCAGTACTTC.

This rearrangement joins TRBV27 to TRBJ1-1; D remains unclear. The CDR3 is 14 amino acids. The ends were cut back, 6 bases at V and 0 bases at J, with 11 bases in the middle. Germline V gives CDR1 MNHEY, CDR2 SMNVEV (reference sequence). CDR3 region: CASSSSSLNTEAFF. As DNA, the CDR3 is TGTGCCAGCAGCTCGTCCAGTCTGAACACTGAAGCTTTCTTT.

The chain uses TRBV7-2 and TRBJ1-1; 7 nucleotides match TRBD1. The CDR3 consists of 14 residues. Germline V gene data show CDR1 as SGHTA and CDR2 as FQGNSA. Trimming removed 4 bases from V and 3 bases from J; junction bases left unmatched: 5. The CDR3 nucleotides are TGTGCCAGCAGCTCCGGGACAGCCCACACTGAAGCTTTCTTT. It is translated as CASSSGTAHTEAFF. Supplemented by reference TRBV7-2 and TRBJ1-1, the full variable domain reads GAGVSQSPSNKVTEKGKDVELRCDPISGHTALYWYRQSLGQGLEFLIYFQGNSAPDKSGLPSDRFSAERTGGSVSTLTIQRTQQEDSAVYLCASSSGTAHTEAFFGQGTRLTVV.

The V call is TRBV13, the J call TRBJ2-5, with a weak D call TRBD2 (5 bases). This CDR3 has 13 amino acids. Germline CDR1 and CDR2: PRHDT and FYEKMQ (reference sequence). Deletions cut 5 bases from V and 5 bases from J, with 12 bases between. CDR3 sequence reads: CASSAGLEETQYF. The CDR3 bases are TGTGCCAGCAGCGCGGGCCTAGAGGAGACCCAGTACTTC.

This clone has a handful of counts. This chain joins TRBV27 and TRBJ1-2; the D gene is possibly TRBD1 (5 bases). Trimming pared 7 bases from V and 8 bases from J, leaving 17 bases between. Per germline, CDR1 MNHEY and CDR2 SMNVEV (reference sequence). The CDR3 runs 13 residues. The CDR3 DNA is TGTGCCAGCATTCCCCCGGGGGGAGGCGGCTACACCTTC. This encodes CASIPPGGGGYTF.

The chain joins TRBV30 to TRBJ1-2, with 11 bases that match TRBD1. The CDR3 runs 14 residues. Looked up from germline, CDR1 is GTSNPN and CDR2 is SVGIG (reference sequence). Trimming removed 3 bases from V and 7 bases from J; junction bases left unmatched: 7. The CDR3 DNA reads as TGTGCCTGGAGCGGGGACAGGGGGATCTTTGGCTACACCTTC. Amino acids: CAWSGDRGIFGYTF.

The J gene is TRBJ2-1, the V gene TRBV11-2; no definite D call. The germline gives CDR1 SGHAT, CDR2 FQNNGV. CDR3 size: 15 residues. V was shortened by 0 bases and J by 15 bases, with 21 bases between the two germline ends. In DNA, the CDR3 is TGTGCCAGCAGCTTAGATCGTGCTGCTGCCCTAGATAGGTTCTTC. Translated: CASSLDRAAALDRFF.

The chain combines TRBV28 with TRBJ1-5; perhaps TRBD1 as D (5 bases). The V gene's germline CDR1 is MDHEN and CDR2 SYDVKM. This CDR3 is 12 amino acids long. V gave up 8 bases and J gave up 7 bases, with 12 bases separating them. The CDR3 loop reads CASSGDRQPQHF. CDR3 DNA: TGTGCCAGCTCGGGCGACAGACAGCCCCAGCATTTT.

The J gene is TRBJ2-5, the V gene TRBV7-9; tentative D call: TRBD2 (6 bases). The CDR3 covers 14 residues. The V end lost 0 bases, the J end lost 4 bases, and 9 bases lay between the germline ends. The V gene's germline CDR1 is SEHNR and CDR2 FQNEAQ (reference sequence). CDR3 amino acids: CASSLAGGIETQYF. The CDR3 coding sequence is TGTGCCAGCAGCTTAGCCGGCGGGATAGAGACCCAGTACTTC.

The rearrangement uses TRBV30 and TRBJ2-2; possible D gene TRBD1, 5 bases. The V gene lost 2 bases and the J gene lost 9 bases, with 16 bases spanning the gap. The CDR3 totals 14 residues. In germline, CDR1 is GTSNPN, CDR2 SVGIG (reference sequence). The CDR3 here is CAWSQVPGNRELFF. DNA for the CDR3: TGTGCCTGGAGTCAAGTCCCAGGGAACCGGGAGCTGTTTTTT.

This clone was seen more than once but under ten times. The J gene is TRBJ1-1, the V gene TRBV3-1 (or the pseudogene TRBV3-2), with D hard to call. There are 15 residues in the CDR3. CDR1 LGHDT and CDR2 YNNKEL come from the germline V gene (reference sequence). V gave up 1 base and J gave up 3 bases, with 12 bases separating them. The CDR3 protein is CASSQGGVAYTEAFF. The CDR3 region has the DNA TGTGCCAGCAGCCAAGGTGGGGTAGCGTACACTGAAGCTTTCTTT.

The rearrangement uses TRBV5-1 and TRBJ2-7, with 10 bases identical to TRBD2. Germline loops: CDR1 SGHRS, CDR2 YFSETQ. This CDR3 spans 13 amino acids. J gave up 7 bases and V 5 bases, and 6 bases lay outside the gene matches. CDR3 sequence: CASRPGLAREQYF. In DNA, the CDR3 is TGCGCCAGCAGACCGGGACTAGCGAGAGAGCAGTACTTC.

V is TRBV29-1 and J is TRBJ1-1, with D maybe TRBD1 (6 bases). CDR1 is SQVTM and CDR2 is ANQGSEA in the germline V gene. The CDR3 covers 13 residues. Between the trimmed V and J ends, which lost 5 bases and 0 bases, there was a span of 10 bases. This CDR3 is CSVQGHLNTEAFF. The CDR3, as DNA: TGCAGCGTTCAGGGACATCTGAACACTGAAGCTTTCTTT.

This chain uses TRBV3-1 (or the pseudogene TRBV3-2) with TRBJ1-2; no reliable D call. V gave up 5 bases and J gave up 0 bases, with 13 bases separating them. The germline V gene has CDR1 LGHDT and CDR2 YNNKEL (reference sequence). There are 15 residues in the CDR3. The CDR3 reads CASSYRVEANYGYTF. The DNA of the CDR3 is TGTGCCAGCAGCTATCGGGTCGAAGCTAACTATGGCTACACCTTC.

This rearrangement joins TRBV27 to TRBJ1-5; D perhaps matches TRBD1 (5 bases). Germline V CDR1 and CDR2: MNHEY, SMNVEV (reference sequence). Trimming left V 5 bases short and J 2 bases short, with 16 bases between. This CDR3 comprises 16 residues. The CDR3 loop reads CASSPRVRRGNQPQHF. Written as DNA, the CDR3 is TGTGCCAGCAGTCCCAGGGTGAGGAGGGGCAATCAGCCCCAGCATTTT.